Described below is a single TCR beta chain sequence and its context. Antigen unknown. V was pared by 0 bases and J by 2 bases, with 2 bases between. The germline V gene encodes CDR1 SGHDT and CDR2 YYEEEE. CDR3 length equals 12 residues. This sample is drawn from a study of OX40 agonist ivuxolimab in advanced cancers. Study background: Patients were dosed with the agonistic anti-OX40 (CD134) antibody ivuxolimab. Partial responses, seen in three patients, involved one hepatocellular carcinoma and two cutaneous melanomas.

TCRdb's table, derived via immunoSEQ multiplex PCR, lists solely in-frame clones and lacks some. The table lists about 83,000 clones, 84% of them singletons. Study-level findings and limits: The average count of expanded clones was higher among CD8+ T cells than among CD4+. Within 6 weeks, CD4+ and CD8+ blood T cells expanded clonally at 0.1 to 3.0 mg/kg.

The TCR sequence derives from an adult with an advanced solid tumor such as melanoma, head and neck, liver or kidney cancer. The sequences come from CD4+ or CD8+ T cells sorted from blood, collected in a trial of the OX40 agonist ivuxolimab. The gene calls are TRBV5-6 and TRBJ2-5; D ambiguous. This CDR3 reads CASSLVQETQYF. For the CDR3, the DNA is TGTGCCAGCAGCTTGGTACAAGAGACCCAGTACTTC. Looking up the rest from reference TRBV5-6 and TRBJ2-5 gives the full variable domain: DAGVTQSPTHLIKTRGQQVTLRCSPKSGHDTVSWYQQALGQGPQFIFQYYEEEERQRGNFPDRFSGHQFPNYSSELNVNALLLGDSALYLCASSLVQETQYFGPGTRLLVL.